This record covers a single T cell receptor (beta chain). The antigen remains undetermined. The data were produced by immunoSEQ multiplex PCR, yet TCRdb's version contains in-frame clones alone and is incomplete. In the table there are roughly 34,000 clones, about four fifths of which are singletons. The data derive from a study of STAT5B mutations in CD4+ large granular lymphocyte leukemia. General observations from the study: Without putative leukemic clones, patient CD4-sorted repertoires remained more clonal than healthy CD4+ repertoires. No patients shared main leukemic clonotypes, though roughly 25% appeared at low frequency elsewhere. Top patient clones used TRBV06 genes more often: 8/27 versus 2/35 in controls. Data were not HLA-matched across samples.

The CDR3 contains 16 residues. Looked up from germline, CDR1 is SGHAT and CDR2 is FQNNGV. With 1 base clipped from V and 3 bases from J, the junction kept 6 bases outside the gene matches. The clonotype comes from a human donor in good health. Sequenced sample: CD4+ T cells from blood buffy coats. V and J are TRBV11-2 and TRBJ2-5; 9 bases are shared with TRBD2. CDR3 region: CASSLAGASGKETQYF. CDR3 coding DNA: TGTGCCAGCAGCTTAGCCGGGGCTAGCGGGAAAGAGACCCAGTACTTC.